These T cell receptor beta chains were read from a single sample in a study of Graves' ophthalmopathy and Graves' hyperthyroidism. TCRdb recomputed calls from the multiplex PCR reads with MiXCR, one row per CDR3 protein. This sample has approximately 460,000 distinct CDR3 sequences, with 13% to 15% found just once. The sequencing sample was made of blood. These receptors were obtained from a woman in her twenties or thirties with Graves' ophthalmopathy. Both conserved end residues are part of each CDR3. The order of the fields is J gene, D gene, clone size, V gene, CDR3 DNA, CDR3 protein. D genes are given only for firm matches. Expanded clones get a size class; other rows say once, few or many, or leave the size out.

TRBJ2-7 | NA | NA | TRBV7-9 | TGTGCCAGCAGCTTAACGGGGGGCGAAACCTACGAGCAGTACTTC | CASSLTGGETYEQYF
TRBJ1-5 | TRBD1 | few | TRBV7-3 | TGTGCCAGCAGCCCCTATGCAGGGGGAAGAGGTAGCAATCAGCCCCAGCATTTT | CASSPYAGGRGSNQPQHF
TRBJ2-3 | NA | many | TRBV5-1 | TGCGCCAGCAGCTTGGCTTTTGCGGTTACGCAGTATTTT | CASSLAFAVTQYF
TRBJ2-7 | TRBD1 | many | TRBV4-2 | TGTGCCAGCAGCCAAGATCGGTCAGGGGGCTCCTACGAGCAGTACTTC | CASSQDRSGGSYEQYF
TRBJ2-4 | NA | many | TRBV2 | TGTGCCAGCAGTGATATGGGGATGGCCAAAAACATTCAGTACTTC | CASSDMGMAKNIQYF
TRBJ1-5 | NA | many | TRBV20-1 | TGCAGTGCTCCTGCCGGGGGTAGCAATCAGCCCCAGCATTTT | CSAPAGGSNQPQHF
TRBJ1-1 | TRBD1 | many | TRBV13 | TGTGCCAGCAGCTTAGGGACAGGGGGAGGAACTGAAGCTTTCTTT | CASSLGTGGGTEAFF
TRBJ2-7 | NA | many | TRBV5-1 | TGCGCCAGCGGTGACAACGCATTGCGCGAGCAGTACTTC | CASGDNALREQYF
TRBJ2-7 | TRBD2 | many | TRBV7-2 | TGTGCCAAAGGACTAGCGGGAGAAGTCGAGCAGTACTTC | CAKGLAGEVEQYF
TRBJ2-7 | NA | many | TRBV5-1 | TGCGCCAGCAGCTTCCGGCCCCGGGACGAGCAGTACTTC | CASSFRPRDEQYF
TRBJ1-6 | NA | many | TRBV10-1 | TGCGCCAGCAGTCCTCCGACTCGGCGGGATTCACCCCTCCACTTT | CASSPPTRRDSPLHF
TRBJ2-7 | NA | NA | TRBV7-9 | TGTGCCAGCAGCGATACTCCCTACGAGCAGTACTTC | CASSDTPYEQYF
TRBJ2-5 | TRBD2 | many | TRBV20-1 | TGCAGTGCTCAACGACCAGCTAGCGGCCCAGAGACCCAGTACTTC | CSAQRPASGPETQYF
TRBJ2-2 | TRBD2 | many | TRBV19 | TGTGCCAGCGAAATCGGGACTAGCGTTAGAACCGGGGAGCTGTTTTTT | CASEIGTSVRTGELFF
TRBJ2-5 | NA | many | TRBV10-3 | TGTGCCATCAGTGAGTCGGGGCGCCACACGGGAGAGACCCAGTACTTC | CAISESGRHTGETQYF
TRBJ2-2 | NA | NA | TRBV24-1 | TGTGCCACCACTCAAACAGGAACCCCCGGGGAGCTGTTTTTT | CATTQTGTPGELFF
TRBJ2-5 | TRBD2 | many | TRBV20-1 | TGCAGTGCTAGTCCCGGGACTAGCGGGGCGCAAGAGACCCAGTACTTC | CSASPGTSGAQETQYF
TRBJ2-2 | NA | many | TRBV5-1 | TGCGCCAGCAGCTTGACGGGGCCCTACACCGGGGAGCTGTTTTTT | CASSLTGPYTGELFF
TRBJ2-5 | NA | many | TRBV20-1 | TGCAGTGCTGGGCTCCGGGCCTTCCAAGAGACCCAGTACTTC | CSAGLRAFQETQYF
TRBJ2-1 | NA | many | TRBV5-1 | TGCGCCAGCAGCTTGACTACCTACAATGAGCAGTTCTTC | CASSLTTYNEQFF
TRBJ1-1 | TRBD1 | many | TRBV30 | TGTGCCTCCCAATCCGGGACAGAGAACACTGAAGCTTTCTTT | CASQSGTENTEAFF
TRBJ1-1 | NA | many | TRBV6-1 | TGTGTCTCGTGGGGTGGCAAGGACACTGAAGCTTTCTTT | CVSWGGKDTEAFF
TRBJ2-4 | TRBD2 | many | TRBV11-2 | TGTGCCAGCAGCTTAGAGAGCGGGACTAGCGGGAACCTAGCCAAAAACATTCAGTACTTC | CASSLESGTSGNLAKNIQYF
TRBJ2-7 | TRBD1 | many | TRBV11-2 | TGTGCCAGCAGCTCCCCAACGGGACAGGGAAACTACGAGCAGTACTTC | CASSSPTGQGNYEQYF
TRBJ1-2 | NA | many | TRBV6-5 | TGTGCCAGCAGTGTTCCGAGGAACTATGGCTACACCTTC | CASSVPRNYGYTF
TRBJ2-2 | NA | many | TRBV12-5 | TGTGCTAGTCAGGTACACACCGGGGAGCTGTTTTTT | CASQVHTGELFF
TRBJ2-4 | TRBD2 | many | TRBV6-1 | TGTGCCAGCAGTCATCAGATGGTTTGGGAGGGGTCGGCCAAAAACATTCAGTACTTC | CASSHQMVWEGSAKNIQYF
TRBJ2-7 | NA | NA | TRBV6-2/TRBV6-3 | TGTGCCAGCATTAGGGGGGGCGACTCCTACGAGCAGTACTTC | CASIRGGDSYEQYF
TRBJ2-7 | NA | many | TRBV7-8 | TGTGCCAGCAGCCCCCAGGACTTCTCCTACGAGCAGTACTTC | CASSPQDFSYEQYF
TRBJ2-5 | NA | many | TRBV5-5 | TGTGCCAGCAGCTTGGAGCCGAGGAAACAGACCCAGTACTTC | CASSLEPRKQTQYF
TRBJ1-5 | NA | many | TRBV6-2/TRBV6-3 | TGTGCCAGCAGTTACTCGACTGGGCTAGGGACACGCAGCAATCAGCCCCAGCATTTT | CASSYSTGLGTRSNQPQHF
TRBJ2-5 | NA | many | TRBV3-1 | TGTGCCAGCAGCCAAGACCGACTTCTACGGCGGGAGACCCAGTACTTC | CASSQDRLLRRETQYF
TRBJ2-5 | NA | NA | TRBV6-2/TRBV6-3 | TGTGCCAGCAGCCTGGACGGGCCGACCCAGTACTTC | CASSLDGPTQYF
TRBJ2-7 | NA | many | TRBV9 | TGTGCCAGCAGCGTAGGCCGAGGCCCCTACGAGCAGTACTTC | CASSVGRGPYEQYF
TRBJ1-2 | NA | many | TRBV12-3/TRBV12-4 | TGTGCCAGCTCCCCGGGGATTCTACGGCTCTATGGCTACACCTTC | CASSPGILRLYGYTF
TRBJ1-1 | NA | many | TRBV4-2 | TGTGCCAGCAGCCTCGGCGGCAGATTGAACACTGAAGCTTTCTTT | CASSLGGRLNTEAFF
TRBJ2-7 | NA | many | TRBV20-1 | TGCAGTGCTAGAGACCTAGCGAGGAGCCTTGAGCAGTACTTC | CSARDLARSLEQYF
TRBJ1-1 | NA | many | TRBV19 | TGTGCCAGTAGTATCCAGGCAGAAGGTACTGAAGCTTTCTTT | CASSIQAEGTEAFF
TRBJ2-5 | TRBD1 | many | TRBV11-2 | TGTGCCAGCAGCTTAGGGACAGGGGGATTAGGGGAGACCCAGTACTTC | CASSLGTGGLGETQYF
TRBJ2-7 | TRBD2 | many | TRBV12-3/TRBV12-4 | TGTGCCAGCAGTTATCTAGCGGGGAACTACGAGCAGTACTTC | CASSYLAGNYEQYF
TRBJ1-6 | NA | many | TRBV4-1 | TGCGCCAGCAGCCAAGGCGACTCGCGTTCACCCCTCCACTTT | CASSQGDSRSPLHF
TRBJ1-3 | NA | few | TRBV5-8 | TGTGCCAGCAGCCCCGCGGGGCGCACTGGAAACACCATATATTTT | CASSPAGRTGNTIYF
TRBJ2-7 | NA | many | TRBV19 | TGTGCCAGTTCGGCGGGACTCGTCTACGAGCAGTACTTC | CASSAGLVYEQYF
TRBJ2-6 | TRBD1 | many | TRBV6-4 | TGTGCCAGCAGTGCGACAGGGACTGGGGCCAACGTCCTGACTTTC | CASSATGTGANVLTF
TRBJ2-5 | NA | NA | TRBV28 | TGTGCCAGCAGGCCGGCAGGCGGGTGGGAGACCCAGTACTTC | CASRPAGGWETQYF
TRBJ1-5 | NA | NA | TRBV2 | TGTGCCAGCAGCAACTCGCAGCCCCAGCGTTTT | CASSNSQPQRF
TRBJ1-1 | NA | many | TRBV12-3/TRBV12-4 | TGTGCCAGCACCCGGGGAGGGGGCACTGAAGCTTTCTTT | CASTRGGGTEAFF
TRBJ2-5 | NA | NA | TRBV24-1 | TGTGCCACCAGTGCGGACAGATACCAAGAGACCCAGTACTTC | CATSADRYQETQYF
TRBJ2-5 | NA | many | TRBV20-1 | TGCAGTGCAAAGTCTACGGAGACCCAGTACTTC | CSAKSTETQYF
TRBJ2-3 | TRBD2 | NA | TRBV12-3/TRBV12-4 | TGTGCCAGCACCCCCGCCCTTAAGACTAGCGGGGCGCAGTATTTT | CASTPALKTSGAQYF
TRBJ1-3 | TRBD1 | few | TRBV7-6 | TGTGCCAGCAGCTTGAACAGGGGGCGTGGAAACACCATATATTTT | CASSLNRGRGNTIYF
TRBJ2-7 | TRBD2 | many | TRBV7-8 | TGTGCCAGCAGCTTCTCCTTTCTAGCGGGAGGACCCTACGAGCAGTACTTC | CASSFSFLAGGPYEQYF
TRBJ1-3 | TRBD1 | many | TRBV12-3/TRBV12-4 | TGTGCCAGCACCCCCGGACAGGGTAGTGGAAACACCATATATTTT | CASTPGQGSGNTIYF
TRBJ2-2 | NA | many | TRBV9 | TGTGCCAGCGGGGGCGGGGAGCTGTTTTTT | CASGGGELFF
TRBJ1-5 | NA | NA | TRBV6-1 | TGTGCCAGCAGTGAAGCCGGCCATCAGCCCCAGCATTTT | CASSEAGHQPQHF
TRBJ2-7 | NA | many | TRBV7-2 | TGTGCCAGCAGCAATAGCGTCGAGCAGTACTTC | CASSNSVEQYF
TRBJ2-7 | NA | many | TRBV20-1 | TGCAGTGCTAGAGCAGGGGTTAAGGGTAGCTCCTACGAGCAGTACTTC | CSARAGVKGSSYEQYF